The TCR beta chain under discussion was sequenced for a study of blood T cells in healthy people across ages (dated by TCRdb to the mid-2010s). General notes on the study: In model experiments, template switching captured roughly one uniquely barcoded TCR beta cDNA molecule for every two T cells. To track age-related changes in TCR beta repertoire diversity, the study relied on deep sequencing normalized with unique cDNA molecular identifiers. Donors were grouped into four age groups: young (average roughly 15 years), middle-aged (about 40), aged (roughly 67) and long-lived (just over 80). To avoid experimental bias, donors of different ages were randomly spread across the sequencing lanes. The study analyzed two additional independent replicas of 1 million unique cDNA reads from the same blood draw for two donors, one aged 18 to 30 and one aged 80 or older.

The 40 or so donors, aged about 6 to 95 years, were systemically healthy Caucasian individuals from Russia. Each donor gave approximately 9.3 milliliters of peripheral blood, collected into EDTA-treated Vacutainer tubes. Ficoll-Paque density-gradient centrifugation was used to isolate PBMCs, with at least 6.5 million per sample. Total RNA was extracted from PBMCs with Trizol reagent, with at least 6 micrograms obtained per sample. The percentages of naive CD45RAhigh/CD27high T cells were determined by flow cytometry on a PBMC aliquot from every donor. What the study reported, not specific to this receptor: Observed TCR beta diversity per million T cells fell roughly linearly with age, and a significant reduction was already apparent by age about 36. Donor CMV infection status was unknown, potentially confounding age-related changes in expanded clonotypes. Total diversity estimates from one million sequenced T cells were considered lower bounds and underestimates. Compared with the aged group, more naive CD4+ T cells, fewer expanded clones and increased TCR diversity were shown by the long-lived group, suggesting age selection. A strong correlation was found between observed TCR beta diversity and the percentage of naive T cells measured by flow cytometry. Since profiling was done on bulk unsorted PBMCs, naive and antigen-experienced compartments could not be conclusively compared.

The library was generated by 5' RACE. TCRdb shows the sequencer as Illumina HiSeq 2500. The second PCR ran for roughly 7 to 12 cycles and used a J-beta primer mix along with a sample-barcoded 5' primer. A template-switch 5' adaptor carrying 12 random nucleotides introduced a unique molecular identifier onto each TCR beta cDNA molecule. Each sample yielded at least 3 million CDR3-containing paired-end reads. All of the RNA was converted into first-strand cDNA using the Mint cDNA synthesis kit, with a TRBC-specific oligonucleotide serving as the primer. After uracil-DNA glycosylase treatment, a first 18-cycle PCR used universal primers M1SS and BC2_uni_R on all cDNA. On the study's bioinformatics: Normalization of each sample was performed by random selection of 1 million high-quality reads, each carrying a distinct molecular identifier. Reads with shared molecular identifiers were discarded instead of being binned into consensus sequences. MiTCR, run with a Q25 quality threshold and the strictest error-elimination algorithm, handled CDR3 identification, clonotype clustering and error correction. A nonparametric unseen species model with Euler transformation was used to estimate a lower bound on total TCR beta diversity. TCRdb redid the processing of the public reads, applying fastp at Q25 and MiXCR, and retained in-frame beta chains. Rows merge per CDR3 protein into single entries with the most common DNA and genes. These V and J calls originate from TCRdb's pipeline instead of the authors' own analysis. Within this sample are 630,000 or so distinct CDR3 sequences, with about 30% of them counted one time only. The leading ten clones occupy about a sixth of the sample.

The junction shows trimming of 6 bases on V and 0 bases on J, and the gene matches do not reach 2 bases of it. Spanning cysteine to phenylalanine, the CDR3 consists of 13 amino acids. Solely the CDR3 DNA is kept, with 39 bases framed from the first base. As encoded in the germline V gene, CDR1 is MNHNS while CDR2 is SASEGT. This clonotype came up many times. Its antigen has not been determined. The sample holds no much larger clone one base away, and base qualities are not on file. The specimen was blood. The chain joins TRBV6-1 to TRBJ2-7; 7 of the junction bases match TRBD2. This sequence originates from a woman aged 80 or over in good health. At the DNA level, the sequence is TGTGCCAGCAGGCGGGGGACCTCCTACGAGCAGTACTTC. Its protein is CASRRGTSYEQYF.